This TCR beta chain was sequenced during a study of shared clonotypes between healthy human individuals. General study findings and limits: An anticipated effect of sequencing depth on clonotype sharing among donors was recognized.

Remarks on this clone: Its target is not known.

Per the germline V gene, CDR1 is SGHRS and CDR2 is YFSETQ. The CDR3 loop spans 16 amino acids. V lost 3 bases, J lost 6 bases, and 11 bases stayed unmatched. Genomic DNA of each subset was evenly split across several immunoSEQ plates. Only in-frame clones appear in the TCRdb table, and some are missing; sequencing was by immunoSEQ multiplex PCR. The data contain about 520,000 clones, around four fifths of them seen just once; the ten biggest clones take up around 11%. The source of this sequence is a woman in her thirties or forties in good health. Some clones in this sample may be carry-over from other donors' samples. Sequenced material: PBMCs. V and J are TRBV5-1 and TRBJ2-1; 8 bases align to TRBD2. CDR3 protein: CASSSNLGLGLNEQFF. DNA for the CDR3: TGCGCCAGCAGCTCGAACCTGGGACTAGGTCTCAATGAGCAGTTCTTC.